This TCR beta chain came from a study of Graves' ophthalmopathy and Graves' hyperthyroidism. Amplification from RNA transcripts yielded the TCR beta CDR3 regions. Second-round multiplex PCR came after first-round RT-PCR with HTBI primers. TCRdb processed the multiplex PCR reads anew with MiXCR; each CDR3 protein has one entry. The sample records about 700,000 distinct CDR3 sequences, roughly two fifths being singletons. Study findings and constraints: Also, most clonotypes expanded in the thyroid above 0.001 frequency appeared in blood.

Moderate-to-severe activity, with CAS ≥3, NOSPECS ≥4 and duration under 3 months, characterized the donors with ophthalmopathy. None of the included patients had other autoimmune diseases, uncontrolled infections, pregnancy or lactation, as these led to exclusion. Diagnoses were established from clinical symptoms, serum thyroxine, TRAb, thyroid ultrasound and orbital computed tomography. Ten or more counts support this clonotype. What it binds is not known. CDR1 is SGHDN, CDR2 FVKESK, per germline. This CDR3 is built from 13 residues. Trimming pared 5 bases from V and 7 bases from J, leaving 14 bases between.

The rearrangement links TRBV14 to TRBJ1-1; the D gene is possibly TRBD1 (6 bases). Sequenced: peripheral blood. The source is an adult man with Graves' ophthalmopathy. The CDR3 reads CASSWIQGDEAFF. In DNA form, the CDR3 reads TGTGCCAGCAGCTGGATACAGGGTGATGAAGCTTTCTTT.